This T cell receptor (beta chain) originates from a study of blood T cells in healthy people across ages (dated by TCRdb to the mid-2010s). Background for the entire study: Template switching captured roughly one uniquely barcoded TCR beta cDNA molecule per two T cells in model experiments. Two additional independent replicas of 1 million unique cDNA reads from the same blood draw were analyzed for two donors (one aged 18 to 30 and one aged 80 or older). The study measured age-related changes in TCR beta repertoire diversity using deep sequencing normalized with unique cDNA molecular identifiers. To avoid experimental bias, donors of different ages were randomly spread across the sequencing lanes. Four age groups were formed from the donors: young (average roughly 15 years), middle-aged (roughly 38), aged (around 68) and long-lived (roughly 88).

On this clonotype itself: The antigen it binds to is not known. No base quality values were provided; no much bigger clone lies one nucleotide off.

The CDR3 contains 13 residues, cysteine and phenylalanine counted. Left in the record is the CDR3 DNA by itself, 39 bases read in frame from the first base. Per the germline V gene (reference sequence), DFQATT is the CDR1 and SNEGSKA is the CDR2. V gives up 2 bases and J gives up 6 bases, and the segment between their germline ends measures 13 bases. Donors were around 37 systemically healthy Caucasian individuals from Russia aged roughly 6 to 95 years. Roughly 10 milliliters of peripheral blood were drawn from each donor into EDTA-treated Vacutainer tubes. Ficoll-Paque density-gradient centrifugation was used to isolate PBMCs, with at least 7 million obtained per sample. Trizol reagent was used to extract total RNA from the PBMCs, yielding at least 5.5 micrograms per sample. Naive CD45RAhigh/CD27high T cell percentages were measured by flow cytometry on a PBMC aliquot from every donor. The protocol used for the library was 5' RACE. TCRdb names Illumina HiSeq 2500 as the instrument used. A second about 7 to 11 cycle PCR used a sample-barcoded 5' primer and a J-beta primer mix. Each TCR beta cDNA molecule received a unique molecular identifier from a template-switch 5' adaptor carrying 12 random nucleotides. Each sample yielded at least 2.5 million CDR3-containing paired-end reads. The Mint cDNA synthesis kit, primed by a TRBC-specific oligonucleotide, was used to synthesize first-strand cDNA from all RNA. All cDNA was treated with uracil-DNA glycosylase and then went through a first 18-cycle PCR with the universal primers M1SS and BC2_uni_R. In the source study's methods: For normalization, 1 million high-quality reads were randomly selected from each sample, with every read carrying a distinct molecular identifier. Reads with shared molecular identifiers were discarded instead of being binned into consensus sequences. CDR3 identification, clonotype clustering and error correction used MiTCR with a Q25 quality threshold and the strictest error-elimination algorithm. A nonparametric unseen species model with Euler transformation was used to estimate lower-bound total TCR beta diversity. Starting from the raw public reads, TCRdb applied fastp trimming at Q25, assembled clones with MiXCR and retained in-frame beta chains. Identical CDR3 proteins give one entry, which carries the most common genes and DNA. TCRdb, rather than the study authors, made the V and J calls. This sample holds around 1,100,000 distinct CDR3 sequences; roughly two fifths were observed only once. The ten largest clonotypes hold about 12% of the sample.

Beyond this particular receptor, the publication reports: Observed TCR beta diversity correlated strongly with the percentage of naive T cells measured by flow cytometry. The long-lived group showed more naive CD4+ T cells, fewer expanded clones and increased TCR diversity than the aged group, suggesting age selection. Estimates of total diversity based on one million sequenced T cells were regarded as lower bounds and as underestimates. Conclusive comparison of naive and antigen-experienced compartments was prevented by the profiling of bulk unsorted PBMCs. As age increased, observed TCR beta diversity per million T cells dropped in a roughly linear way, and a significant reduction was already evident by age about 40. The CMV infection status of donors was not known, potentially confounding age-related changes in expanded clonotypes.

This clonotype originated in a man younger than 30 in good health. The chain couples TRBV20-1 to TRBJ1-2, with the D segment identity uncertain. The source material was blood. CDR3 protein: CSARIVEEDGYTF. The base sequence is TGCAGTGCTAGAATAGTAGAGGAGGATGGCTACACCTTC.